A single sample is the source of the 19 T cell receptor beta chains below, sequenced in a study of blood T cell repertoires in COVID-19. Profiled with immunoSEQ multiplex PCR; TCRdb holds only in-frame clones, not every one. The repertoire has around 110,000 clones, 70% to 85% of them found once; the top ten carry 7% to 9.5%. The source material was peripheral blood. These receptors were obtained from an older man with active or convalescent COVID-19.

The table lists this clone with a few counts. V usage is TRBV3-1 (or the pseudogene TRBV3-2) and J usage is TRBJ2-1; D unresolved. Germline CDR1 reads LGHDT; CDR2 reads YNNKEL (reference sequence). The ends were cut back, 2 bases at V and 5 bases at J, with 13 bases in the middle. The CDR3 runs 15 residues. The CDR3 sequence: CASSQIRRTNNEQFF. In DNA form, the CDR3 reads TGTGCCAGCAGCCAAATTCGCAGAACCAACAATGAGCAGTTCTTC.

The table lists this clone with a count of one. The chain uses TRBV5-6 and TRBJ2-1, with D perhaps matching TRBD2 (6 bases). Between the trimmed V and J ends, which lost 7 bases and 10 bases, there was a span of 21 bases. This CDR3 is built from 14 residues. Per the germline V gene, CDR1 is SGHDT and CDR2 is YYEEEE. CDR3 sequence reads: CASPGRGRRREQFF. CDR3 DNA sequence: TGTGCCAGCCCCGGTCGGGGGAGGCGGCGGGAGCAGTTCTTC.

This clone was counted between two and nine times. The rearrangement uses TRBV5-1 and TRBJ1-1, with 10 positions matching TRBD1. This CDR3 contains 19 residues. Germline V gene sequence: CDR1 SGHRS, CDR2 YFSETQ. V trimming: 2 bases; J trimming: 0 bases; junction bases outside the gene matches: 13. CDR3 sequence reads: CASSFGTGDQKKMNTEAFF. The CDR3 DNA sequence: TGCGCCAGCAGCTTCGGGACAGGGGACCAGAAAAAGATGAACACTGAAGCTTTCTTT.

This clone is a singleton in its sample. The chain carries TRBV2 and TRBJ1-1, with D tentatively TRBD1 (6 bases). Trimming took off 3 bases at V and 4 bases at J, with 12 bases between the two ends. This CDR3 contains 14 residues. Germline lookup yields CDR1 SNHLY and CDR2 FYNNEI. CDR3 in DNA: TGTGCCAGCAGTGAGTCCAGGGGTGGCACTGAAGCTTTCTTT. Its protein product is CASSESRGGTEAFF.

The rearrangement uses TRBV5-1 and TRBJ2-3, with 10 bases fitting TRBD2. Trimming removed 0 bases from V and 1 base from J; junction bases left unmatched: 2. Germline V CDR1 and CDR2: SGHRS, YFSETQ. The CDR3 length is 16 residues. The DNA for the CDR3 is TGCGCCAGCAGCTTGGGGGGGACTAGCGGCACAGATACGCAGTATTTT. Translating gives CASSLGGTSGTDTQYF.

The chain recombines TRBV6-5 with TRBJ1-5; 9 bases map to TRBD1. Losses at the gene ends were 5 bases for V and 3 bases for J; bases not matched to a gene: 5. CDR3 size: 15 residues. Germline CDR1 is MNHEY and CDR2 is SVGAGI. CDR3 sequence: CASSRGQGFNQPQHF. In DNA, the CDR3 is TGTGCCAGCAGTCGAGGACAGGGGTTCAATCAGCCCCAGCATTTT.

The CDR3 region has the DNA TGTGCCATCGGAGTTGCGGGAGGATCTGATACGCAGTATTTT. It codes for CAIGVAGGSDTQYF. The chain recombines TRBV10-3 with TRBJ2-3, with 8 bases fitting TRBD2. CDR3 length: 14 residues. The trim removed 8 bases at V and 6 bases at J, leaving 10 bases unmatched. Germline values: CDR1 ENHRY, CDR2 SYGVKD.

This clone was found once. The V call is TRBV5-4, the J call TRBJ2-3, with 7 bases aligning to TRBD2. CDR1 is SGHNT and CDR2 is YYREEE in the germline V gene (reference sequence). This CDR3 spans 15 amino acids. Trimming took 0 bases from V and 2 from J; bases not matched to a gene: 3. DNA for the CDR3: TGTGCCAGCAGCTTGGGTCTAGCGGACACAGATACGCAGTATTTT. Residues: CASSLGLADTDTQYF.

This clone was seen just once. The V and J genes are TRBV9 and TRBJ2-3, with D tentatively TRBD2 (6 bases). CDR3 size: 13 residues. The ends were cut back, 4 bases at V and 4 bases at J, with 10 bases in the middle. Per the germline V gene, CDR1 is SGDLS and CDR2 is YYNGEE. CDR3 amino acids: CASSPRGADTQYF. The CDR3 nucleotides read TGTGCCAGCAGCCCGCGGGGCGCAGATACGCAGTATTTT.

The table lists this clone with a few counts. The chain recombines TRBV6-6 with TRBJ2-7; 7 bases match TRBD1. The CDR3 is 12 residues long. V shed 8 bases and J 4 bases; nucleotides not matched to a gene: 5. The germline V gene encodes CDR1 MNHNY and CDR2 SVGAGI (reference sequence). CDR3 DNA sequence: TGTGCCAGCGGAAACAGGGGATACGAGCAGTACTTC. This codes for CASGNRGYEQYF.

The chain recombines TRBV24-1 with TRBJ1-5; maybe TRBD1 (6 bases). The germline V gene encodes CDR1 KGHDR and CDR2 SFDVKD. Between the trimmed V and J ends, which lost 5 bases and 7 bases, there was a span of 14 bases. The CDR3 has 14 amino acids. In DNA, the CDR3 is TGTGCCACCAGTGTGGCAGGGGCTGAGCAGCCCCAGCATTTT. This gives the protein CATSVAGAEQPQHF.

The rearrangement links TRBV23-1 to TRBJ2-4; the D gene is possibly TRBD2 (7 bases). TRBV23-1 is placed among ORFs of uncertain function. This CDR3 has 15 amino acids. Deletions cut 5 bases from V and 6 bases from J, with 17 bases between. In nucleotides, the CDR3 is TGCGCCAGCAGTTCTCCCCGGGGGGCAAGAAACATTCAGTACTTC. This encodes CASSSPRGARNIQYF.

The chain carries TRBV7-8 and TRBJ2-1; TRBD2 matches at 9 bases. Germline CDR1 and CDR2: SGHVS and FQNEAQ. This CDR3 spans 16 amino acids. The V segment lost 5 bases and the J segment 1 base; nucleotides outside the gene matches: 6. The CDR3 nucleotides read TGTGCCAGCAGCGAAAAGCGGGGGGTATCCTACAATGAGCAGTTCTTC. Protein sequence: CASSEKRGVSYNEQFF.

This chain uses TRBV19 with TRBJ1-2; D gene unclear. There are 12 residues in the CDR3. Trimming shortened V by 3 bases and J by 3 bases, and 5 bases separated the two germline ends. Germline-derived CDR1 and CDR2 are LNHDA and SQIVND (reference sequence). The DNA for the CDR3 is TGTGCCAGTAGTATTTCTGACTATGGCTACACCTTC. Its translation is CASSISDYGYTF.

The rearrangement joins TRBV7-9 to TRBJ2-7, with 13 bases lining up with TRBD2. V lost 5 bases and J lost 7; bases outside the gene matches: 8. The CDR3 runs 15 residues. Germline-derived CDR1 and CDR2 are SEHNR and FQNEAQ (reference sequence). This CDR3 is CASSPGTSGAGEQYF. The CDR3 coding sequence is TGTGCCAGCAGCCCAGGGACTAGCGGGGCCGGAGAGCAGTACTTC.

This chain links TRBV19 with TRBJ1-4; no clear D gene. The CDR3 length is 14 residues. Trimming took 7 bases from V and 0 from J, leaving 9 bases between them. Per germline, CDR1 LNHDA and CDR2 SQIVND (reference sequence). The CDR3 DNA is TGTGCCAGTACCCTCGGTGCAACTAATGAAAAACTGTTTTTT. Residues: CASTLGATNEKLFF.

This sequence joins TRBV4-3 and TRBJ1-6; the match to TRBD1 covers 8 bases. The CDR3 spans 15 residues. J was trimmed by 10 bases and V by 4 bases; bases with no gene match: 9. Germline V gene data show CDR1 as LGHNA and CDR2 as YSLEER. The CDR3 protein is CASSLERDRQSPLHF. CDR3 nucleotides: TGCGCCAGCAGCCTGGAGCGGGACAGGCAGTCACCCCTCCACTTT.

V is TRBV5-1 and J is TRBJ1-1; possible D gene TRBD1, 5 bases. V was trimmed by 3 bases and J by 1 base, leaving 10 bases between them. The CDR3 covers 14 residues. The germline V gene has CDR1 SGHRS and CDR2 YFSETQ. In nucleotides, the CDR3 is TGCGCCAGCAGCTCCGTCAGGGAGAACACTGAAGCTTTCTTT. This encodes CASSSVRENTEAFF.

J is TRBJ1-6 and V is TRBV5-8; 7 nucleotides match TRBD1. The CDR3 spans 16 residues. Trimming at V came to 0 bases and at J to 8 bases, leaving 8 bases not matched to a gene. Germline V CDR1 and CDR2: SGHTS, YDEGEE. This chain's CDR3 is CASSLDWGRGDSPLHF. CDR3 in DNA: TGTGCCAGCAGCTTGGATTGGGGCAGGGGGGATTCACCCCTCCACTTT.